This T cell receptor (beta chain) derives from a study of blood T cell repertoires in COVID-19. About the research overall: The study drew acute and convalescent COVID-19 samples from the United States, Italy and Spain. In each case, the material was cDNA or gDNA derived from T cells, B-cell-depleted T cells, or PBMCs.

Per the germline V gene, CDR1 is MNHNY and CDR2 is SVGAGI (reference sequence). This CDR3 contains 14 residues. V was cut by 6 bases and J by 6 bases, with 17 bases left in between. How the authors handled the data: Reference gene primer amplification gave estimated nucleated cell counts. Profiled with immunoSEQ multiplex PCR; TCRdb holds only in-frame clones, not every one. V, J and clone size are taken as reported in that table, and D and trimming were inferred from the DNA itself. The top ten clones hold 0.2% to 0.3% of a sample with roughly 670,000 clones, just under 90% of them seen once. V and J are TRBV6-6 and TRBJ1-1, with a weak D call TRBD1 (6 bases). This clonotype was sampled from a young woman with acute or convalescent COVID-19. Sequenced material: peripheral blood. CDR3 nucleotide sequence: TGTGCCAGCAGCTTAATCCAGGGGACGGCTGAAGCTTTCTTT. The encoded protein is CASSLIQGTAEAFF.